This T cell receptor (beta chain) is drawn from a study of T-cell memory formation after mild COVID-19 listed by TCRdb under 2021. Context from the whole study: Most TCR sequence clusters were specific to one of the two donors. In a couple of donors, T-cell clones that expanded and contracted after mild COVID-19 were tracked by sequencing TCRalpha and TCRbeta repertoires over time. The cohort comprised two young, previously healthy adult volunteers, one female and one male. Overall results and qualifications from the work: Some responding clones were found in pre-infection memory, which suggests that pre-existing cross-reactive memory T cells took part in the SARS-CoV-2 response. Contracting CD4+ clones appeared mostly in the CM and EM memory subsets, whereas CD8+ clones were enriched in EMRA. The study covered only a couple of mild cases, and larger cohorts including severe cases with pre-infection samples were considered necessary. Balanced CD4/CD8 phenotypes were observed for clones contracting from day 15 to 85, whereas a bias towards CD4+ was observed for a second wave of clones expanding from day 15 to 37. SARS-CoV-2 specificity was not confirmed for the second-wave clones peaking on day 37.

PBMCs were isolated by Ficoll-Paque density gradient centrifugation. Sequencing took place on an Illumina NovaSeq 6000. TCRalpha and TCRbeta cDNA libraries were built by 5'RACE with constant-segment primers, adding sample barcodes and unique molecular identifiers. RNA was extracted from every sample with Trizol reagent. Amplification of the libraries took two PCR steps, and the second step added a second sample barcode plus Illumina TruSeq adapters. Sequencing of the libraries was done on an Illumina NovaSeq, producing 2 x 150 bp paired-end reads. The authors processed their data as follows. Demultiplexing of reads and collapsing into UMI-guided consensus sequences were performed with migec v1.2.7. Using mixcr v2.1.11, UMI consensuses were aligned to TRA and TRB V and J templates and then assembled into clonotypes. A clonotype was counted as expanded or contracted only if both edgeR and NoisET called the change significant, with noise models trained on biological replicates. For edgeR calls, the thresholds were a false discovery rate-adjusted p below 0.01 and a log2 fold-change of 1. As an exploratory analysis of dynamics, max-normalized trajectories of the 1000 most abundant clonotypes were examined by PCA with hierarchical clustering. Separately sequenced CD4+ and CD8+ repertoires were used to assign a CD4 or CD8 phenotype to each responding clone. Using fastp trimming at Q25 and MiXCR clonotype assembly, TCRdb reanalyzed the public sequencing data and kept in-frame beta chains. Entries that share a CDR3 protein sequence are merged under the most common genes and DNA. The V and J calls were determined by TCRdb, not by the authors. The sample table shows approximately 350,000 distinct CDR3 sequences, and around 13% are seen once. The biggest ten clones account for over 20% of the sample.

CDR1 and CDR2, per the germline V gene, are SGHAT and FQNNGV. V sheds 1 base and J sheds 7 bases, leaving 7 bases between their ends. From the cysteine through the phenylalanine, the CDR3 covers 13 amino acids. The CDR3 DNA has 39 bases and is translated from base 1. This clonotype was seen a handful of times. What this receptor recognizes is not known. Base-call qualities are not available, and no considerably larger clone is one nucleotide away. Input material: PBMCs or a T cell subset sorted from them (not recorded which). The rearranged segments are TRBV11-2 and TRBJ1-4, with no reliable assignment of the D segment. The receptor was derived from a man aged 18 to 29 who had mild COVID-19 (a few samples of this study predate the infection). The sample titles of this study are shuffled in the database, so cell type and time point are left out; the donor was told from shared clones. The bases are TGTGCCAGCAGCTTAGCGGAGGGTGAAAAACTGTTTTTT. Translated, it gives CASSLAEGEKLFF.